Below, 2 T cell receptor beta chains from the same sample are listed, as sequenced in a study of blood T cell repertoires in COVID-19 (dated by TCRdb to 2019 to 2021). Library construction relied on the immunoSEQ multiplex PCR assay. Sourced from immuneACCESS, this table was stored by TCRdb with only in-frame sequences that have V and J called. A share of the clones is absent; for the studies checked, an unresolved V gene accounts for under half, and the remainder has no known explanation. The sample profile shows approximately 440,000 clones; approximately 89% of them were found once. The ten biggest clones cover over 9.5% of the sample. The specimen sequenced was peripheral blood. The receptors were sampled from a woman between 50 and 59 years old with COVID-19, enrolled during active disease.

The gene calls are TRBV19 and TRBJ2-7; tentatively, D is TRBD1 (5 bases). The CDR3 sequence is 14 residues long. V was cut by 3 bases and J by 4 bases, with 13 bases left in between. CDR1 and CDR2 from the germline V gene are LNHDA and SQIVND (reference sequence). Here the CDR3 reads CASSIGRDRYEQYF. In DNA form, the CDR3 reads TGTGCCAGTAGTATCGGCAGGGATAGGTACGAGCAGTACTTC.

A few counts support this clone. V usage is TRBV30 and J usage is TRBJ1-3, with 11 nucleotides matching TRBD1. CDR3 length: 15 residues. Germline V CDR1 and CDR2: GTSNPN, SVGIG (reference sequence). V lost 5 bases and J lost 1; bases outside the gene matches: 4. The chain's CDR3 is CAWWGQGESGNTIYF. CDR3 bases: TGTGCCTGGTGGGGACAGGGGGAATCTGGAAACACCATATATTTT.